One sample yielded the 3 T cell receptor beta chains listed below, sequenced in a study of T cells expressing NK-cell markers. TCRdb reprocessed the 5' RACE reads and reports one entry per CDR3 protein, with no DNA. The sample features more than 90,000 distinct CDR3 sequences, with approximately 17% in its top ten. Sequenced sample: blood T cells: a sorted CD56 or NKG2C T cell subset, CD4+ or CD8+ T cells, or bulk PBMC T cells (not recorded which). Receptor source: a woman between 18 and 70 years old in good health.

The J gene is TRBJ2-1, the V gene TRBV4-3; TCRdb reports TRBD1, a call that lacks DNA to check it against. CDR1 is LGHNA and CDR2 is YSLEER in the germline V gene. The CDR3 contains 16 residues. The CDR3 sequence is CASRSDRTSSYNEQFF.

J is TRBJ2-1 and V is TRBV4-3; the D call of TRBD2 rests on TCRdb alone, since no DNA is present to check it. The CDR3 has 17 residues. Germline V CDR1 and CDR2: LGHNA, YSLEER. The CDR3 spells CASSQSTSGRVYNEQFF.

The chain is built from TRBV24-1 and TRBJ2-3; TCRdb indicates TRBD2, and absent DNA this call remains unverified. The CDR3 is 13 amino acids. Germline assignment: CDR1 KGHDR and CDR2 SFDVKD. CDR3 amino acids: CATSQAGGYTQYF.